This record looks at one TCR beta chain sequence and its context. What it binds is unknown. The data derive from a study of cytomegalovirus exposure and HLA in healthy donors. The study's findings and limits: The classifier was said to identify cytomegalovirus status with high specificity and sensitivity.

PCR amplification relied on 60 Vbeta primers (plus 13 Jbeta primers). Clones were sequenced by immunoSEQ multiplex PCR, and TCRdb holds only the in-frame ones, with some missing. The sample has around 280,000 clones, about 87% seen once; the top ten hold about 2%. Germline lookup yields CDR1 SGHTS and CDR2 YDEGEE. The CDR3 is made up of 14 amino acids. The V end lost 0 bases, the J end lost 4 bases, and 10 bases lay between the germline ends. This TCR came from a woman in her late teens or twenties in good health and CMV-seronegative. The sequencing input was PBMCs. The V gene is TRBV5-8, the J gene TRBJ1-2, with a tentative D call TRBD1 (5 bases). The DNA of the CDR3 is TGTGCCAGCAGCTTGGGGGGGGGAAGCTATGGCTACACCTTC. Amino acid sequence: CASSLGGGSYGYTF.